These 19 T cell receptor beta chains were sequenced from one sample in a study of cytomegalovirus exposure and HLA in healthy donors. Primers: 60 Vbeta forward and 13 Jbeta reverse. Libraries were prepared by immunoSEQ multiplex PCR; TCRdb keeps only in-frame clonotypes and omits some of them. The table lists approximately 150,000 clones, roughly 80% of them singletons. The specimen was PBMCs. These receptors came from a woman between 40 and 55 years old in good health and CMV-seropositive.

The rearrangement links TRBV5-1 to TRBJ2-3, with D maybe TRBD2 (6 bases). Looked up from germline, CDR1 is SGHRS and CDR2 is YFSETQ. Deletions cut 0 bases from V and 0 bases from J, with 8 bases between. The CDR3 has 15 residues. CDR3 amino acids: CASSLGEASTDTQYF. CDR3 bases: TGCGCCAGCAGCTTGGGGGAGGCTAGCACAGATACGCAGTATTTT.

CDR3 in amino acids: CASSLRDSREYF. CDR3 coding DNA: TGCGCCAGCAGCTTACGGGACTCTAGAGAGTATTTT. The chain links TRBV5-1 to TRBJ2-3; D is possibly TRBD2 (6 bases). The CDR3 extends over 12 amino acids. V lost 2 bases to trimming and J lost 13 bases, with 14 bases between them. CDR1 SGHRS and CDR2 YFSETQ come from the germline V gene.

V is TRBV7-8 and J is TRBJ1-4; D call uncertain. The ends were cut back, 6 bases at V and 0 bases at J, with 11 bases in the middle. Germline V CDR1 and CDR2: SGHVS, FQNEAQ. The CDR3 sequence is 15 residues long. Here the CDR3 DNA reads TGTGCCAGCAGACCTACCTTATCAACTAATGAAAAACTGTTTTTT. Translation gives CASRPTLSTNEKLFF.

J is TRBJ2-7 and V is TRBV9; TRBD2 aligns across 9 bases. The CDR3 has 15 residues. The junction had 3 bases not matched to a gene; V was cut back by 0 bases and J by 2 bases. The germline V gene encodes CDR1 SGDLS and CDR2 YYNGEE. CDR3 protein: CASSVEASGAYEQYF. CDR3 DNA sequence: TGTGCCAGCAGCGTAGAGGCTAGCGGGGCCTACGAGCAGTACTTC.

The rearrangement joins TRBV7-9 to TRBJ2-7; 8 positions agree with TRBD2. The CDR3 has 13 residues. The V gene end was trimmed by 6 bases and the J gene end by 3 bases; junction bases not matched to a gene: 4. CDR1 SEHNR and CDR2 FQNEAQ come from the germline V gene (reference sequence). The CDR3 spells CASRPGTSYEQYF. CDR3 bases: TGTGCCAGCAGACCCGGGACTAGCTACGAGCAGTACTTC.

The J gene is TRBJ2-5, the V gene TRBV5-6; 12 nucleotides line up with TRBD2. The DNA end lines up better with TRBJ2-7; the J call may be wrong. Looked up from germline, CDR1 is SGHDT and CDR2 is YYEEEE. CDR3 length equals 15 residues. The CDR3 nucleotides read TGTGCCAGCAGGCTGCTAGCGGGAGGGTCCTACGAGCAGTACTTC. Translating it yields CASRLLAGGSYEQYF.

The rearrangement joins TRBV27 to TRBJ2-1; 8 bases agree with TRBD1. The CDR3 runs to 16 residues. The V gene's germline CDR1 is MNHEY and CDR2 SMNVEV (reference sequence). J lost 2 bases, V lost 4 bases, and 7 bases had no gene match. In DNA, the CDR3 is TGTGCCAGCAGTTCCCTCTCGACAGGGGCCTACAATGAGCAGTTCTTC. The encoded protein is CASSSLSTGAYNEQFF.

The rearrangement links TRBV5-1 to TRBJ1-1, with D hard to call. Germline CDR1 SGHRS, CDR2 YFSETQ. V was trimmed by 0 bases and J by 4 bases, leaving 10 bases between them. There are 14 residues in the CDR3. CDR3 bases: TGCGCCAGCAGCTTGGGTGAGGGTTCCACTGAAGCTTTCTTT. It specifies CASSLGEGSTEAFF. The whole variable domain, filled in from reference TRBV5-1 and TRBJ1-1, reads KAGVTQTPRYLIKTRGQQVTLSCSPISGHRSVSWYQQTPGQGLQFLFEYFSETQRNKGNFPGRFSGRQFSNSRSEMNVSTLELGDSALYLCASSLGEGSTEAFFGQGTRLTVV.

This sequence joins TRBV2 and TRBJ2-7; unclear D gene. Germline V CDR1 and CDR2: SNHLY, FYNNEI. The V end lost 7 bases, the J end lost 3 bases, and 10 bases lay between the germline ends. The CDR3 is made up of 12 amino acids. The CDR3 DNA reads TGTGCCAGCACTGTAACGGGCTACGAGCAGTACTTC. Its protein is CASTVTGYEQYF.

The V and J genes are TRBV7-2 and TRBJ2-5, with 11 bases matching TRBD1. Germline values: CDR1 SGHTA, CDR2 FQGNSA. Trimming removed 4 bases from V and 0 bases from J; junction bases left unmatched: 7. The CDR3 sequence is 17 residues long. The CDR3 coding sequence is TGTGCCAGCAGCTCCTACCGGGACAGGGGGTACCAAGAGACCCAGTACTTC. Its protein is CASSSYRDRGYQETQYF. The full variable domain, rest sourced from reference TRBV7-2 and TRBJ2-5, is GAGVSQSPSNKVTEKGKDVELRCDPISGHTALYWYRQSLGQGLEFLIYFQGNSAPDKSGLPSDRFSAERTGGSVSTLTIQRTQQEDSAVYLCASSSYRDRGYQETQYFGPGTRLLVL.

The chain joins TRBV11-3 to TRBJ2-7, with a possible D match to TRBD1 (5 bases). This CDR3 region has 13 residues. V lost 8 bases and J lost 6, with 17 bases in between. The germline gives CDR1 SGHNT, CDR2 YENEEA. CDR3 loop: CASSPSRVGEQYF. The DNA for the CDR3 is TGTGCCAGCTCCCCGTCCAGGGTAGGCGAGCAGTACTTC. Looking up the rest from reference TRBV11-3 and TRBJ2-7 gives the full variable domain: EAGVVQSPRYKIIEKKQPVAFWCNPISGHNTLYWYLQNLGQGPELLIRYENEEAVDDSQLPKDRFSAERLKGVDSTLKIQPAELGDSAVYLCASSPSRVGEQYFGPGTRLTVT.

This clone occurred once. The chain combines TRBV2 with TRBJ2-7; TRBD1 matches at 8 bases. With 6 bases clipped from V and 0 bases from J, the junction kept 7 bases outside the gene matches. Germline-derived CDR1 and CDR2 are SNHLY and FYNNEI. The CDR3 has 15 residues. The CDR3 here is CASSLGQGASYEQYF. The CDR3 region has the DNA TGTGCCAGCAGCCTAGGGCAGGGGGCCTCCTACGAGCAGTACTTC. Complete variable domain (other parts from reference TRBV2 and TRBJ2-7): EPEVTQTPSHQVTQMGQEVILRCVPISNHLYFYWYRQILGQKVEFLVSFYNNEISEKSEIFDDQFSVERPDGSNFTLKIRSTKLEDSAMYFCASSLGQGASYEQYFGPGTRLTVT.

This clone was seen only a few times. This chain's CDR3 is CASVPNRGEAFF. The CDR3 nucleotides read TGTGCCAGCGTCCCGAACCGGGGTGAAGCTTTCTTT. The chain has TRBV6-5 and TRBJ1-1; D is uncertain. Germline V gene sequence: CDR1 MNHEY, CDR2 SVGAGI. Trimming pared 8 bases from V and 7 bases from J, leaving 14 bases between. CDR3 length: 12 residues.

CDR3 sequence: CATSREAGVLNEQFF. CDR3 sequence (DNA): TGTGCCACCAGCAGAGAAGCGGGAGTGCTCAATGAGCAGTTCTTC. The chain joins TRBV15 to TRBJ2-1; 8 bases match TRBD2. CDR3 length: 15 residues. Looked up from germline, CDR1 is LNHNV and CDR2 is YYDKDF (reference sequence). The J segment lost 6 bases and the V segment lost 0 bases, leaving 4 bases of the junction unmatched.

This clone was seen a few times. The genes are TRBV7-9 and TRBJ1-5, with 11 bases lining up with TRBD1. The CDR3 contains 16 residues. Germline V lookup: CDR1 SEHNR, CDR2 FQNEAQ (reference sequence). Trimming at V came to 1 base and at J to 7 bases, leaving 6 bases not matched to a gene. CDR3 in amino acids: CASSLGDRGKRQPQHF. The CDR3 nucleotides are TGTGCCAGCAGCTTAGGGGACAGGGGGAAGCGCCAGCCCCAGCATTTT.

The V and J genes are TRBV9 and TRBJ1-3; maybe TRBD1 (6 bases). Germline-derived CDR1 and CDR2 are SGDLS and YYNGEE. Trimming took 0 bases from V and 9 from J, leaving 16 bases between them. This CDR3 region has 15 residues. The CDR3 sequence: CASSVETGRGGTIYF. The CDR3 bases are TGTGCCAGCAGCGTAGAAACAGGGCGAGGGGGCACCATATATTTT.

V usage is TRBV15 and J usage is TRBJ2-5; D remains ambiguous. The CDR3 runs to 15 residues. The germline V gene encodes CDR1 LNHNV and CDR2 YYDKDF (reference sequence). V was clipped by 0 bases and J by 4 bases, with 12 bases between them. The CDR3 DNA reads TGTGCCACCAGCAGAGACAGCAGAGACTTAGAGACCCAGTACTTC. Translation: CATSRDSRDLETQYF.

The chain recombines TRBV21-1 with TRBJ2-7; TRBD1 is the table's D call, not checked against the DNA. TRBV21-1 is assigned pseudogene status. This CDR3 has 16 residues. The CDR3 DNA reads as TGTGCCAGCAGCACTCTGGACAGGGGGCGTACCTACGAGCAGTACTTC. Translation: CASSTLDRGRTYEQYF.

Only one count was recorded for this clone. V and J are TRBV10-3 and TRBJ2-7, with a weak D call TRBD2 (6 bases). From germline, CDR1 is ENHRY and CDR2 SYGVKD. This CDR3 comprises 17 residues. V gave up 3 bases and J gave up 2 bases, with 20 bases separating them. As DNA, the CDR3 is TGTGCCATCAGTGATGAGGGGCGCGGGGTCTCAACCTACGAGCAGTACTTC. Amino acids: CAISDEGRGVSTYEQYF.